The entry below describes one T cell receptor beta chain. Patients from Seattle were sampled longitudinally, starting during active infection. This CDR3 spans 13 amino acids. Germline V gene data show CDR1 as MNHEY and CDR2 as SMNVEV (reference sequence). V was cut by 0 bases and J by 4 bases, with 7 bases left in between. Methods used by the authors: For nucleated cells, counts were estimated from reference gene primer amplification. Using immunoSEQ multiplex PCR, the repertoire was profiled, and TCRdb retains in-frame clones only, with some absent. The V and J calls and the clone size are those of that table, but D and trimming were determined from the DNA. This sample has more than 250,000 clones, with approximately 90% found just once. These data originate in a study of blood T cell repertoires in COVID-19. The overall study: T cells, B-cell-depleted T cells, or PBMCs provided the cDNA or gDNA that served as material.

This sequence joins TRBV27 and TRBJ2-7; possible D gene TRBD2, 6 bases. Source material: peripheral blood. This TCR came from a woman aged 45-65 years with COVID-19, enrolled during active disease. This chain's CDR3 is CASSLSGGYEQYF. The DNA for the CDR3 is TGTGCCAGCAGTTTATCCGGGGGATACGAGCAGTACTTC.